This T cell receptor (beta chain) was documented in a study of blood T cells in healthy people across ages. Study-wide points: When set beside aged donors, long-lived donors presented more naive CD4+ cells and higher diversity.

A second PCR of 7 to 11 cycles used a sample-barcoded 5' primer and a J-beta primer mix. A 12-random-nucleotide template-switch adaptor tagged each cDNA molecule. Each CDR3 protein gets one entry after TCRdb re-called the 5' RACE reads with MiXCR. The data hold hundreds of thousands of distinct CDR3 sequences, with 56% observed a single time. The total RNA that was extracted per sample amounted to at least 5.5 micrograms. Trimming cost V 1 base and J 4 bases, with 13 bases left between them. The CDR3 is 16 residues long. Germline V gene lookup returns CDR1 SEHNR and CDR2 FQNEAQ (reference sequence). This clonotype has only a few counts. Its antigen is currently unknown.

This sequence joins TRBV7-9 and TRBJ1-4; D ambiguous. Source material: blood. This sequence originates from a man aged 40-49 years in good health. In DNA, the CDR3 is TGTGCCAGCAGCTTAGGTGTGACCCTAGTTAATGAAAAACTGTTTTTT. Translated, it gives CASSLGVTLVNEKLFF.